The T cell receptor beta chain described here comes from a study of chemoradiotherapy in HPV16-positive cancers. The CDR3 extends over 18 amino acids. Germline CDR1 is SQVTM and CDR2 is ANQGSEA. V trimming: 0 bases; J trimming: 6 bases; junction bases outside the gene matches: 15. A remark on this clone: The sample holds other DNA sequences that translate to the same CDR3.

The protocol was immunoSEQ multiplex PCR, while the TCRdb copy is restricted to in-frame clones and leaves out a portion. Of about 53,000 clones listed, under 95% are singletons. The rearrangement joins TRBV29-1 to TRBJ2-2; 8 nucleotides line up with TRBD1. The receptor's source is a human donor with HPV-associated anogenital cancer. The specimen comprised blood, sampled from a patient who underwent chemoradiotherapy. The CDR3 DNA is TGCAGCGTTGAAGATCATACAGGGGGGCTTCGGACCGCCGGGGAGCTGTTTTTT. Residues: CSVEDHTGGLRTAGELFF.